The rows below give T cell receptor beta chains drawn from one sample of a study of blood T cells in healthy people across ages. From the 5' RACE reads, TCRdb called clonotypes with MiXCR, one entry per CDR3 protein. The sample consists of some 1.7 million distinct CDR3 sequences, roughly 27% of them appearing once. The material sequenced was blood. These receptors originate from a woman aged 25-40 years in good health. The CDR3 runs from the conserved cysteine through the conserved F or W. A D gene is named only where the DNA matches it firmly. Rows give clone size only sometimes, using once, few, many, or a class for an expanded clone.

v_call	d_call	j_call	clone_size	cdr3_aa	cdr3_nt
TRBV4-1	NA	TRBJ1-2	many	CASSQDPGDDGGYTF	TGCGCCAGCAGCCAAGATCCCGGGGATGATGGCGGCTACACCTTC
TRBV5-1	NA	TRBJ2-1	many	CASSLTTGSVVNEQFF	TGCGCCAGCAGCTTGACCACGGGATCAGTGGTCAATGAGCAGTTCTTC
TRBV14	TRBD1	TRBJ1-1	NA	CASSQDGQGTEAFF	TGTGCCAGCAGCCAAGATGGACAGGGAACTGAAGCTTTCTTT
TRBV12-3/TRBV12-4	NA	TRBJ1-2	many	CASSLGTPYGYTF	TGTGCCAGCAGTTTGGGTACGCCCTATGGCTACACCTTC
TRBV19	NA	TRBJ1-2	NA	CASSTLGGPGNYGYTF	TGTGCCAGTAGTACCCTCGGGGGCCCTGGAAACTATGGCTACACCTTC
TRBV5-4	TRBD2	TRBJ2-1	NA	CASSTAVGGGRIDEQFF	TGTGCCAGCAGCACCGCGGTGGGGGGCGGGAGGATCGATGAGCAGTTCTTC
TRBV9	NA	TRBJ2-3	few	CASSPPPTGVSTDTQYF	TGTGCCAGCAGCCCTCCCCCTACGGGCGTTAGCACAGATACGCAGTATTTT
TRBV12-3/TRBV12-4	NA	TRBJ1-1	once	CASSGGGLMNTEAFF	TGTGCCAGCAGCGGCGGGGGCCTAATGAACACTGAAGCTTTCTTT
TRBV3-1	NA	TRBJ2-7	many	CASSDMRGSMQYF	TGTGCCAGCAGCGACATGAGGGGTTCGATGCAGTACTTC
TRBV20-1	NA	TRBJ1-4	NA	CSAIDGRPPEKRFF	TGCAGTGCTATAGACGGCCGCCCCCCGGAAAAACGGTTTTTT
TRBV7-9	NA	TRBJ1-4	NA	CASSSRQTATNEKLFF	TGTGCCAGCAGCTCTCGACAGACTGCAACTAATGAAAAACTGTTTTTT
TRBV18	TRBD1	TRBJ2-7	few	CASSPHTDRVEQYF	TGTGCCAGCTCACCCCATACGGACAGGGTCGAGCAGTACTTC
TRBV6-6	TRBD1	TRBJ1-2	NA	CASSYDGTGAGYTF	TGTGCCAGCAGTTACGATGGGACAGGGGCCGGCTACACCTTC